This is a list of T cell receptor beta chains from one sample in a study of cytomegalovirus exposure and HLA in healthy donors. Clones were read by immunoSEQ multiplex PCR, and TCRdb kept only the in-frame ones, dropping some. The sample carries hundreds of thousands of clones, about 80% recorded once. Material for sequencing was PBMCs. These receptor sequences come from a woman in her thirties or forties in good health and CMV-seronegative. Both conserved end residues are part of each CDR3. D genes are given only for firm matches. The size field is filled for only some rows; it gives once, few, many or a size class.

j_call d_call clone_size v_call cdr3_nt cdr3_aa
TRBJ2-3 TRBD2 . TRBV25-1 TGTGCCAGCAGTGAGCGGACTAGCGGTTCAGATACGCAGTATTTT CASSERTSGSDTQYF
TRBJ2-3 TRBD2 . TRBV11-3 TGTGCCAGCAGCTTAGATCCCCAGCGGGGGGGCCCAGATACGCAGTATTTT CASSLDPQRGGPDTQYF
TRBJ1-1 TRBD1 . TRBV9 TGTGCCAGCAGCGTCGGGACAGGGGGCGCGGGCACTGAAGCTTTCTTT CASSVGTGGAGTEAFF
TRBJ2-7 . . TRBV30 TGTGCCTGGAGTGTAGGTCGGGGGACCTACGAGCAGTACTTC CAWSVGRGTYEQYF
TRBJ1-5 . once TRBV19 TGTGCCAGTAGTGGGACACCCACGGAGCCCCAGCATTTT CASSGTPTEPQHF
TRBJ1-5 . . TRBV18 TGTGCCAGCTCACCCTCCCGAGATCAGCCCCAGCATTTT CASSPSRDQPQHF
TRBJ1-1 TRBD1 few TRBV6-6 TGTGCCAGCAGTTGGACAGGGTACACTGAAGCTTTCTTT CASSWTGYTEAFF
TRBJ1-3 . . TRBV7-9 TGTGCCAGCAGCGCGGGAAACTCTGGAAACACCATATATTTT CASSAGNSGNTIYF
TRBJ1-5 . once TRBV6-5 TGTGCCAGCAGTTGGCGGGCGTTGAGCAATCAGCCCCAGCATTTT CASSWRALSNQPQHF
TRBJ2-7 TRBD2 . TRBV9 TGTGCCAGCAGCGTAGCACTAGCGAACTACGAGCAGTACTTC CASSVALANYEQYF
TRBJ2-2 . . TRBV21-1 TGTGCCAGCAGCATAAAACAGACGGGGGAGCTGTTTTTT CASSIKQTGELFF
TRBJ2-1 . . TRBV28 TGTGCCAGCAGTTCACCAGGGGGGCACAATGAGCAGTTCTTC CASSSPGGHNEQFF
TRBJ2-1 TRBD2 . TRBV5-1 TGCGCCAGCAGCCGGACTAGCGGGGGGTGGGGTATCACTGAGCAGTTCTTC CASSRTSGGWGITEQFF
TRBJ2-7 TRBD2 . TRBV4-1 TGCGCCAGCAGCTCTTTGGGGGTACCGGGACTAGCGTTCGACGAGCAGTACTTC CASSSLGVPGLAFDEQYF
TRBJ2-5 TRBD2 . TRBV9 TGTGCCAGCAGCGTAGGGCCGGGACTAGCTGTAGGGGAGACCCAGTACTTC CASSVGPGLAVGETQYF
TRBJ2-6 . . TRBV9 TGTGCCAGCAGCGTAGGGAGCCTTGGGGCCAACGTCCTGACTTTC CASSVGSLGANVLTF
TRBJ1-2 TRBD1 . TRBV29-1 TGCAGCGTTGGACAGGGTGGCTATGGCTACACCTTC CSVGQGGYGYTF
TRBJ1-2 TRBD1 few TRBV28 TGTGCCAGCAGTTTCGGCAGGGGGATCAGTGGCTACACCTTC CASSFGRGISGYTF
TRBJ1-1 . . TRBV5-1 TGCGCCAGCAGTATAGGACAGCCGAACACTGAAGCTTTCTTT CASSIGQPNTEAFF
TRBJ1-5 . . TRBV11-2 TGTGCCAGCAGCTTAGCCCCCCGGGGTCAGCCCCAGCATTTT CASSLAPRGQPQHF
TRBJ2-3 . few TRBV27 TGTGCCAGCAGTTCTACAGATACGCAGTATTTT CASSSTDTQYF
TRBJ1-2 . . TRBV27 TGTGCCAGCAGTTTTGGGGGGTCCTACACCTTC CASSFGGSYTF
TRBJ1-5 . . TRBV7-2 TGTGCCAGCAGCTTAGCCAGGGTGAGCAATCAGCCCCAGCATTTT CASSLARVSNQPQHF
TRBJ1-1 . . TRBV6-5 TGTGCCAGCAGTTACTCGTTTCAGAACACTGAAGCTTTCTTT CASSYSFQNTEAFF
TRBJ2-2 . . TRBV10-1 TGCGCCAGCAGATCGGACAGAAACACCGGGGAGCTGTTTTTT CASRSDRNTGELFF
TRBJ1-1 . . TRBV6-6 TGTGCCAGCAGTTTTGAGGGCTTGGGCACTGAAGCTTTCTTT CASSFEGLGTEAFF
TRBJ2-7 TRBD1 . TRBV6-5 TGTGCCAGCAGTTCCGGGACAGGGGGCTCCGAGCAGTACTTC CASSSGTGGSEQYF
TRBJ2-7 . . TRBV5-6 TGTGCCAGCAGTCCCCCGAGCTCCTACGAGCAGTACTTC CASSPPSSYEQYF
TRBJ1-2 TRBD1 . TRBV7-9 TGTGCCAGCAGCTTAGGGGGACAGGGTAATGGCTACACCTTC CASSLGGQGNGYTF
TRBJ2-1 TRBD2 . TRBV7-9 TGTGCCAGCAGCTTCAAGGGACTAGCGGGGAAAACCCACAATGAGCAGTTCTTC CASSFKGLAGKTHNEQFF
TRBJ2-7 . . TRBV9 TGTGCCAGCAGCGTGGGGGGTAAGGAGCAGTACTTC CASSVGGKEQYF
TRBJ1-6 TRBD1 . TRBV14 TGTGCCAGCAGCCGCTCACCTCCGGGGACAGGGAGTTCACGCGACTCACCCCTCCACTTT CASSRSPPGTGSSRDSPLHF
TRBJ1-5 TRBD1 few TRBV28 TGTGCCAGCAGTTTAGGGCAGGGGGTTCAGCCCCAGCATTTT CASSLGQGVQPQHF
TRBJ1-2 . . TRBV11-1 TGTGCCAGCAGCTTAACAGGGAGCTATGGCTACACCTTC CASSLTGSYGYTF
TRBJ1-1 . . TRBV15 TGTGCCACCAGCGTAAGAAGTACAGGGAGAGAAGCTTTCTTT CATSVRSTGREAFF
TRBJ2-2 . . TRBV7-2 TGTGCCAGCAGCTTAGGGGGGGTCCGCTCGGGTTCCGGGGAGCTGTTTTTT CASSLGGVRSGSGELFF
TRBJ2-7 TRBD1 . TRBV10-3 TGTGCCATCAGTGGGGGACAGTCCAACGAGCAGTACTTC CAISGGQSNEQYF
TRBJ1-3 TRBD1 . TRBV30 TGTGCCTGGAGCACCTGGGGGACAGCTACTGGAAACACCATATATTTT CAWSTWGTATGNTIYF
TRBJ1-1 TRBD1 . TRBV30 TGTGCCTGGAGTAGGGGGCCGAACACTGAAGCTTTTTTT CAWSRGPNTEAFF
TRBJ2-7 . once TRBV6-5 TGTGCCACCAGGAACTTGGGCCCTGGTTACGAGCAGTACTTC CATRNLGPGYEQYF
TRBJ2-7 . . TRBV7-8 TGTGCCAGCAGCTTAGTGGTAGCGGCGAGCTCCTACGAGCAGTACTTC CASSLVVAASSYEQYF
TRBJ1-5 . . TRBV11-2 TGTGCCAGCAGCCCGACGGGGGGCAATCAGCCCCAGCATTTT CASSPTGGNQPQHF
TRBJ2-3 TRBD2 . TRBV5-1 TGCGCCAGCAGCTCGGGACTAGCGGGATTCGCTAGCACAGATACGCAGTATTTT CASSSGLAGFASTDTQYF
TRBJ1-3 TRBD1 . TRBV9 TGTACCAGCAGCTCCCGGACAGGTGGAAACACCATATATTTT CTSSSRTGGNTIYF
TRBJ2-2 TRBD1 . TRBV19 TGTGCCAGTAGTGGGACAGGGGGGTACACCGGGGAGCTGTTTTTT CASSGTGGYTGELFF
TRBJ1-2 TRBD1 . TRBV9 TGTGCCAGCAGCCCAAAGACAGGGCGGGATCCCTATGGCTACACCTTC CASSPKTGRDPYGYTF
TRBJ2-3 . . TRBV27 TGTGCCAGCAGTTTATACAGGGTTAGCACAGATACGCAGTATTTT CASSLYRVSTDTQYF
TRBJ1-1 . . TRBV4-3 TGCGCCAGCAGCCAAGTTGGGGCGGTGGGCACTGAAGCTTTCTTT CASSQVGAVGTEAFF
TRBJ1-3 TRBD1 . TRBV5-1 TGCGCCAGCAGCCCAGACAGGGGCAAAAACACCATATATTTT CASSPDRGKNTIYF
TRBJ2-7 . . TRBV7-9 TGTGCCAGCAGCCCTGCTCAGGGAAGCTACGAGCAGTACTTC CASSPAQGSYEQYF
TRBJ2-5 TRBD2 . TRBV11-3 TGTGCCAGCAGCTTAGGAGCGGGGGGGCCGAGTCAAGCGGAGACCCAGTACTTC CASSLGAGGPSQAETQYF